The 32 T cell receptor beta chains below come from one sample, sequenced in a study of blood T cells in healthy people across ages (dated by TCRdb to the mid-2010s). Library creation used 5' RACE. Sequencing used an Illumina HiSeq 2500. A second roughly 7 to 11 cycle PCR used a sample-barcoded 5' primer and a J-beta primer mix. TCRdb passed the public sequencing reads through fastp at Q25 and MiXCR, retaining productive beta sequences. Identical CDR3 proteins give one entry, which carries the most common genes and DNA. The sample profile shows about 1.4 million distinct CDR3 sequences; around 59% of them were found once. The top ten clonotypes cover about 6.3% of the sample. The sample consisted of blood. These receptors all stem from a man aged 18 to 30 in good health.

This clonotype was counted once. The chain has TRBV3-1 and TRBJ2-6, with D perhaps TRBD1 (5 bases). The CDR3 spans 18 residues. Trimming pared 6 bases from V and 2 bases from J, leaving 20 bases between. Germline V CDR1 and CDR2: LGHDT, YNNKEL (reference sequence). This CDR3 reads CASSSNDKGPPGANVLTF. The CDR3 nucleotides are TGTGCCAGCAGTTCCAACGATAAGGGGCCCCCTGGGGCCAACGTCCTGACTTTC.

This clonotype occurred once. The chain joins TRBV28 to TRBJ2-5; the match to TRBD2 covers 7 bases. The CDR3 is 13 residues long. V trimming: 6 bases; J trimming: 4 bases; junction bases outside the gene matches: 5. CDR1 is MDHEN, CDR2 SYDVKM, per germline. This chain's CDR3 is CASSRLAPETQYF. CDR3 sequence (DNA): TGTGCCAGCAGCCGACTAGCACCAGAGACCCAGTACTTC.

There are a few counts of this clonotype. The chain couples TRBV12-3 or TRBV12-4 to TRBJ2-5; D remains ambiguous. This CDR3 contains 14 residues. The germline V and J ends were trimmed by 7 bases and 1 base, with 13 bases remaining between them. CDR3 protein: CASTLLGSQETQYF. The CDR3 bases are TGTGCCAGCACCCTTTTAGGCAGCCAAGAGACCCAGTACTTC.

The rearrangement uses TRBV6-2 or TRBV6-3 and TRBJ2-3, with D unclear. V gave up 7 bases and J gave up 0 bases, with 5 bases separating them. The CDR3 spans 12 residues. CDR1 MNHEY and CDR2 SVGEGT come from the germline V gene. In DNA form, the CDR3 reads TGTGCCAGCAAGCCAAGCACAGATACGCAGTATTTT. Its translation: CASKPSTDTQYF.

The chain links TRBV20-1 to TRBJ2-2, with 7 bases aligning to TRBD2. The germline V gene encodes CDR1 DFQATT and CDR2 SNEGSKA (reference sequence). The CDR3 covers 15 residues. V lost 5 bases, J lost 4 bases, and 10 bases stayed unmatched. The DNA for the CDR3 is TGCAGTGCTCAGTCAGGGCGGGAGCGCACCGGGGAGCTGTTTTTT. Translation gives CSAQSGRERTGELFF.

This chain uses TRBV4-2 with TRBJ1-6, with no clear D. Per the germline V gene, CDR1 is LGHNA and CDR2 is YNFKEQ. The CDR3 covers 20 residues. V lost 0 bases and J 0 bases, leaving 18 bases between the germline ends. The CDR3 nucleotides are TGTGCCAGCAGCCAAGATGTTCTGACTGCCCCGAGCTCCTATAATTCACCCCTCCACTTT. It yields the protein CASSQDVLTAPSSYNSPLHF.

This chain uses TRBV11-2 with TRBJ2-5; 8 nucleotides align to TRBD2. Germline V CDR1 and CDR2: SGHAT, FQNNGV. After removal of 3 bases from V and 11 bases from J, the junction contained 14 bases not matched to a gene. The CDR3 spans 15 residues. The CDR3 reads CASSFGGSGTGGQYF. The CDR3 DNA reads as TGTGCCAGCAGCTTCGGGGGTAGCGGGACGGGGGGGCAGTACTTC.

A few counts support this clonotype. The chain uses TRBV20-1 and TRBJ1-5; D is unresolved. Deletions cut 5 bases from V and 1 base from J, with 9 bases between. CDR1 is DFQATT and CDR2 is SNEGSKA in the germline V gene (reference sequence). CDR3 length equals 13 residues. The CDR3 sequence is CSAFPGSNQPQHF. Here the CDR3 DNA reads TGCAGTGCTTTCCCCGGCAGCAATCAGCCCCAGCATTTT.

The chain carries TRBV20-1 and TRBJ2-1, with 8 bases matching TRBD2. Per germline, CDR1 DFQATT and CDR2 SNEGSKA (reference sequence). After removal of 6 bases from V and 12 bases from J, the junction contained 10 bases not matched to a gene. CDR3 length equals 12 residues. This CDR3 reads CSAAGGIRGQFF. CDR3 DNA sequence: TGCAGTGCCGCGGGGGGTATAAGGGGGCAGTTCTTC.

This clonotype has more than one count but fewer than ten. The chain combines TRBV6-2 or TRBV6-3 with TRBJ2-3; 13 bases align to TRBD2. The trim removed 4 bases at V and 2 bases at J, leaving 3 bases unmatched. The CDR3 sequence is 16 residues long. The germline V gene encodes CDR1 MNHEY and CDR2 SVGEGT. CDR3 sequence reads: CASSFGTSGITDTQYF. CDR3 nucleotides: TGTGCCAGCAGTTTCGGGACTAGCGGGATCACAGATACGCAGTATTTT.

V usage is TRBV28 and J usage is TRBJ2-7; 9 bases fit TRBD1. Matching the DNA end better, TRBJ2-5 makes the J call doubtful. Germline CDR1 and CDR2: MDHEN and SYDVKM. This CDR3 has 14 residues. The CDR3 nucleotides are TGTGCCAGCAACCCGACAGGGGGGTCTGAGACCCAGTACTTC. The encoded protein is CASNPTGGSETQYF.

This clonotype has only a few counts. This chain joins TRBV7-6 and TRBJ2-7; D may be TRBD1 or TRBD2 (5 bases each). The CDR3 totals 15 residues. Germline lookup yields CDR1 SGHVS and CDR2 FNYEAQ. V shed 4 bases and J shed 4 bases, with 17 bases lying between them. DNA of the CDR3: TGTGCCAGCAGCTCGCAGTCCTGGGGGATATACGAGCAGTACTTC. Amino acids: CASSSQSWGIYEQYF.

The chain carries TRBV20-1 and TRBJ2-7; TRBD2 agrees at 8 bases. The CDR3 extends over 14 amino acids. Trimming cost V 3 bases and J 5 bases; bases outside gene matches: 9. The germline CDR1 and CDR2 sequences are DFQATT and SNEGSKA (reference sequence). The chain's CDR3 is CSARDGRDYDEQYF. CDR3 nucleotide sequence: TGCAGTGCTAGGGACGGGAGGGATTACGACGAGCAGTACTTC.

This chain uses TRBV5-1 with TRBJ1-5; possible D gene TRBD1, 6 bases. V lost 0 bases and J 7 bases, leaving 11 bases between the germline ends. The CDR3 length is 14 residues. Germline V gene lookup returns CDR1 SGHRS and CDR2 YFSETQ. The CDR3 bases are TGCGCCAGCAGCTTGGTGGAGGGGGGCCAGCCCCAGCATTTT. It encodes CASSLVEGGQPQHF.

The sample holds a few counts of this clonotype. The gene calls are TRBV12-3 or TRBV12-4 and TRBJ2-5; D gene ambiguous. V was cut by 4 bases and J by 0 bases, with 9 bases left in between. CDR3 size: 14 residues. CDR3: CASSYGQYQETQYF. The DNA of the CDR3 is TGTGCCAGCAGTTATGGGCAGTACCAAGAGACCCAGTACTTC.

This clonotype turned up a few times. This chain joins TRBV29-1 and TRBJ2-1; perhaps TRBD2 as D (6 bases). This CDR3 has 15 residues. V lost 4 bases to trimming and J lost 5 bases, with 18 bases between them. CDR1 and CDR2 from the germline V gene are SQVTM and ANQGSEA. The CDR3 coding sequence is TGCAGCGTTGTGCTGGGGAGGTCCCCAGACAATGAGCAGTTCTTC. It specifies CSVVLGRSPDNEQFF.

The chain uses TRBV28 and TRBJ2-7; unclear D gene. Germline V gene data show CDR1 as MDHEN and CDR2 as SYDVKM. Trimming removed 3 bases at V and 7 bases at J, with 10 bases between. This CDR3 is built from 12 residues. The CDR3 sequence is CASSLPNQEQYF. The CDR3 DNA reads TGTGCCAGCAGTTTGCCTAATCAAGAGCAGTACTTC.

The chain uses TRBV6-6 and TRBJ1-2; 10 nucleotides line up with TRBD1. The CDR3 is 15 residues long. The V gene's germline CDR1 is MNHNY and CDR2 SVGAGI (reference sequence). The ends lost 6 bases at V and 0 bases at J; junction bases unmatched: 4. Here the CDR3 reads CASRVDRGPNYGYTF. The CDR3 DNA is TGTGCCAGCAGGGTCGACAGGGGGCCTAACTATGGCTACACCTTC.

This clonotype occurred many times. The chain couples TRBV14 to TRBJ2-1, with TRBD2 matching over 10 bases. The CDR3 is 15 residues long. Germline V lookup: CDR1 SGHDN, CDR2 FVKESK. The V segment lost 4 bases and the J segment 3 bases; nucleotides outside the gene matches: 3. For the CDR3, the DNA is TGTGCCAGCAGCCCAATAGCGGGAGGCTACAATGAGCAGTTCTTC. This encodes CASSPIAGGYNEQFF. The whole variable domain, remainder taken from reference TRBV14 and TRBJ2-1, is EAGVTQFPSHSVIEKGQTVTLRCDPISGHDNLYWYRRVMGKEIKFLLHFVKESKQDESGMPNNRFLAERTGGTYSTLKVQPAELEDSGVYFCASSPIAGGYNEQFFGPGTRLTVL.

This clonotype was seen once. This chain links TRBV3-1 with TRBJ2-4; perhaps TRBD2 as D (6 bases). TRBJ2-7 matches the DNA end more closely, so the J call is doubtful. CDR3 length: 17 amino acids. The germline V gene encodes CDR1 LGHDT and CDR2 YNNKEL (reference sequence). CDR3 residues: CASSQDAGTYETYEQYF. In DNA form, the CDR3 reads TGTGCCAGCAGCCAGGATGCCGGGACTTACGAAACCTACGAGCAGTACTTC.

The chain uses TRBV7-6 and TRBJ2-1; TRBD2 agrees at 8 bases. After removal of 2 bases from V and 9 bases from J, the junction contained 15 bases not matched to a gene. The germline gives CDR1 SGHVS, CDR2 FNYEAQ. The CDR3 runs 17 residues. The CDR3 coding sequence is TGTGCCAGCAGCTTACTGTGGTCCAGCGGGAGCCCCCTTGAGCAGTTCTTC. It specifies CASSLLWSSGSPLEQFF.

This chain connects TRBV7-2 to TRBJ2-7, with 9 bases fitting TRBD1. Germline assignment: CDR1 SGHTA and CDR2 FQGNSA. CDR3 length equals 17 residues. Trimming removed 5 bases from V and 3 bases from J; junction bases left unmatched: 14. CDR3 sequence: CASSPQSGTGTHYEQYF. The CDR3 DNA sequence: TGTGCCAGCAGCCCACAATCCGGGACAGGGACCCACTACGAGCAGTACTTC.

The rearrangement joins TRBV7-2 to TRBJ2-3; possibly TRBD1 for D (5 bases). The germline V gene encodes CDR1 SGHTA and CDR2 FQGNSA. The CDR3 runs to 14 residues. V was trimmed by 2 bases and J by 4 bases, leaving 10 bases between them. This chain's CDR3 is CASSLSQGPDTQYF. The CDR3 nucleotides are TGTGCCAGCAGCTTATCTCAGGGCCCAGATACGCAGTATTTT.

The chain couples TRBV6-2 or TRBV6-3 to TRBJ2-5; 7 bases are a match to TRBD1. This CDR3 comprises 15 residues. The V segment lost 1 base and the J segment 2 bases; nucleotides outside the gene matches: 4. Per germline, CDR1 MNHEY and CDR2 SVGEGT. The CDR3 DNA is TGTGCCAGCAGTTACTTCGGACAGGTACAAGAGACCCAGTACTTC. Amino acid sequence: CASSYFGQVQETQYF.

The chain combines TRBV2 with TRBJ2-5; D is perhaps TRBD1 or TRBD2 (6 bases each). Trimming removed 5 bases from V and 4 bases from J, with 17 bases in between. This CDR3 has 15 residues. CDR1 SNHLY and CDR2 FYNNEI come from the germline V gene. CDR3 sequence (DNA): TGTGCCAGCAGTTCGGGGGCTGAGTTTTTAGAGACCCAGTACTTC. Translated: CASSSGAEFLETQYF.

The chain recombines TRBV2 with TRBJ1-2; D uncertain. CDR1 is SNHLY, CDR2 FYNNEI, per germline. V lost 4 bases, J lost 4 bases, and 13 bases lay in between. CDR3 length equals 14 residues. Here the CDR3 reads CASSAAGSAYGYTF. The CDR3 nucleotides are TGTGCCAGCAGTGCCGCTGGCAGCGCCTATGGCTACACCTTC. The entire variable domain, with the rest obtained from reference TRBV2 and TRBJ1-2, is as follows: EPEVTQTPSHQVTQMGQEVILRCVPISNHLYFYWYRQILGQKVEFLVSFYNNEISEKSEIFDDQFSVERPDGSNFTLKIRSTKLEDSAMYFCASSAAGSAYGYTFGSGTRLTVV.

This chain connects TRBV28 to TRBJ1-5; 9 bases fit TRBD1. Germline V lookup: CDR1 MDHEN, CDR2 SYDVKM. The CDR3 has 21 residues. V dropped 6 bases and J dropped 0; count of bases not matched to a gene: 21. The CDR3 DNA is TGTGCCAGCAGCACGATATTTGGGTGGTCGGGACAGGGATTTAGCAATCAGCCCCAGCATTTT. It encodes CASSTIFGWSGQGFSNQPQHF.

V gene TRBV20-1 combines with J gene TRBJ2-5, with 12 bases matching TRBD2. The CDR3 covers 15 residues. In germline, CDR1 is DFQATT, CDR2 SNEGSKA (reference sequence). The V segment lost 4 bases and the J segment 5 bases; nucleotides outside the gene matches: 8. DNA for the CDR3: TGCAGTGCTACTCGACTAGCGGGAGTTGGGGAGACCCAGTACTTC. It translates to CSATRLAGVGETQYF.

This chain uses TRBV18 with TRBJ2-5; D remains ambiguous. Deletions cut 5 bases from V and 2 bases from J, with 12 bases between. This CDR3 comprises 14 residues. The germline CDR1 and CDR2 sequences are KGHSH and LQKENI. The CDR3 DNA follows: TGTGCCAGCTCATCCTCGACACAACAAGAGACCCAGTACTTC. Amino acid sequence: CASSSSTQQETQYF.

For this clonotype: One end of the junction fails to match germline, which may point to a read error. This chain connects TRBV2 to TRBJ1-4; TRBD1 aligns across 7 bases. The germline CDR1 and CDR2 sequences are SNHLY and FYNNEI. The CDR3 loop spans 14 amino acids. The CDR3 nucleotides read TGTGCCAGCAGGGTGACAGGGCTCAATGAAATACTGTTTTTT. Its translation: CASRVTGLNEILFF.

This clonotype has a handful of counts. The J gene is TRBJ2-7, the V gene TRBV9, with TRBD2 matching over 11 bases. V lost 0 bases and J lost 4; bases outside the gene matches: 3. Germline values: CDR1 SGDLS, CDR2 YYNGEE. This CDR3 is built from 15 residues. The CDR3 DNA reads TGTGCCAGCAGCGTAGGACTAGCGGGGATATACGAGCAGTACTTC. Amino acids: CASSVGLAGIYEQYF. The full variable domain, in which reference TRBV9 and TRBJ2-7 provide the parts outside the CDR3, is DSGVTQTPKHLITATGQRVTLRCSPRSGDLSVYWYQQSLDQGLQFLIQYYNGEERAKGNILERFSAQQFPDLHSELNLSSLELGDSALYFCASSVGLAGIYEQYFGPGTRLTVT.

In this sample, this clonotype turned up once. This may come from a read error, since a much larger clone is one base off. V usage is TRBV9 and J usage is TRBJ2-4, with 11 bases that match TRBD2. From germline, CDR1 is SGDLS and CDR2 YYNGEE. The CDR3 is made up of 17 amino acids. CDR3: CASSFLTSGIAKSIQYF. The CDR3 DNA sequence: TGTGCCAGCAGCTTCCTGACTAGCGGGATAGCCAAAAGCATTCAGTACTTC. The full variable domain, rest sourced from reference TRBV9 and TRBJ2-4, is DSGVTQTPKHLITATGQRVTLRCSPRSGDLSVYWYQQSLDQGLQFLIQYYNGEERAKGNILERFSAQQFPDLHSELNLSSLELGDSALYFCASSFLTSGIAKSIQYFGAGTRLSVL.